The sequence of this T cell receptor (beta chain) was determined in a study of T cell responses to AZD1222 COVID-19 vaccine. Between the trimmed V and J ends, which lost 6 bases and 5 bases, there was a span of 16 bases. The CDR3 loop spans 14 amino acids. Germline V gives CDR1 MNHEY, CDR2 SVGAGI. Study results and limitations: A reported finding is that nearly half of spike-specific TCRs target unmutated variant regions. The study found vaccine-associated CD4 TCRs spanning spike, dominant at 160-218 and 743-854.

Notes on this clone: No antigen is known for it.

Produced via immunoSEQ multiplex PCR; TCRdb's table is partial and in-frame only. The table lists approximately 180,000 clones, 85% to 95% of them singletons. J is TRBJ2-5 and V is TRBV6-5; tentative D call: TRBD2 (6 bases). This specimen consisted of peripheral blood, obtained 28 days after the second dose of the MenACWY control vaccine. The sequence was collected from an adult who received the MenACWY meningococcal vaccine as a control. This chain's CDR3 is CASSHGRRGETQYF. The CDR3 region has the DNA TGTGCCAGCAGCCACGGAAGGCGGGGCGAGACCCAGTACTTC.